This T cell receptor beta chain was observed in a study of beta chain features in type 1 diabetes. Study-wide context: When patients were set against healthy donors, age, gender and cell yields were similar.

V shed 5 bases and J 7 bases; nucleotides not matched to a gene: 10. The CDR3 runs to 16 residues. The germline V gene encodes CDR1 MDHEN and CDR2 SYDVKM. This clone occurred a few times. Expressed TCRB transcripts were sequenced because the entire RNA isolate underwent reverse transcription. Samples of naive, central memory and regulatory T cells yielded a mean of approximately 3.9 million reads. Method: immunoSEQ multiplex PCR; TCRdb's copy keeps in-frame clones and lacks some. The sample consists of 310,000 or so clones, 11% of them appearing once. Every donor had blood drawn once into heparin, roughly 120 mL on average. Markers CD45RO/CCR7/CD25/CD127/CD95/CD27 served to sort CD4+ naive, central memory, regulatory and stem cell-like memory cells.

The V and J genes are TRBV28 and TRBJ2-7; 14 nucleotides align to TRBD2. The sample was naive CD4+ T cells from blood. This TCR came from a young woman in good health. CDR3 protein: CASSDGLAGGHGEQYF. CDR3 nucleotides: TGTGCCAGCAGTGACGGACTAGCGGGAGGACATGGGGAGCAGTACTTC.